The next 9 T cell receptor beta chains were all read from a single sample in a study of T cell responses to AZD1222 COVID-19 vaccine. Data came from immunoSEQ multiplex PCR; TCRdb stores just in-frame clones and leaves some out. The table shows fewer than 120,000 clones, with about four fifths occurring only once. Here the sequenced sample was peripheral blood, taken on day 0 of AZD1222 vaccination. The receptors derive from an adult in good health.

The chain uses TRBV7-3 and TRBJ2-2; tentatively, D is TRBD1 (6 bases). The CDR3 has 14 amino acids. CDR1 is SGHTA, CDR2 FQGTGA, per germline. The V gene lost 5 bases and the J gene lost 8 bases, with 15 bases spanning the gap. The CDR3 is CASSRLQGMGELFF. The CDR3, as DNA: TGTGCCAGCAGCCGATTACAGGGCATGGGGGAGCTGTTTTTT.

V and J are TRBV3-1 (or the pseudogene TRBV3-2) and TRBJ1-4; D is perhaps TRBD1 (5 bases). CDR3 length equals 15 residues. V was shortened by 0 bases and J by 8 bases, with 13 bases between the two germline ends. Germline V gives CDR1 LGHDT, CDR2 YNNKEL (reference sequence). In DNA, the CDR3 is TGTGCCAGCAGCCAAGATTTTAGGGGAATCGAAAAACTGTTTTTT. Its protein product is CASSQDFRGIEKLFF.

CDR3 protein: CASSFLTGGEKLFF. CDR3 DNA sequence: TGTGCCAGCAGCTTTTTGACAGGGGGCGAAAAACTGTTTTTT. V gene TRBV7-8 combines with J gene TRBJ1-4, with 10 bases fitting TRBD1. CDR1 and CDR2 (germline): SGHVS, FQNEAQ. Trimming at V came to 3 bases and at J to 8 bases, leaving 3 bases not matched to a gene. CDR3 length: 14 amino acids.

The J gene is TRBJ2-1, the V gene TRBV9; D perhaps matches TRBD2 (5 bases). This CDR3 has 16 residues. CDR1 is SGDLS, CDR2 YYNGEE, per germline. Trimming removed 0 bases from V and 7 bases from J, with 17 bases in between. As DNA, the CDR3 is TGTGCCAGCAGCGTAGCGGCCACTTATGGCGGGAATGAGCAGTTCTTC. It codes for CASSVAATYGGNEQFF.

The chain employs TRBV5-1 and TRBJ1-1; 8 bases agree with TRBD1. Germline V lookup: CDR1 SGHRS, CDR2 YFSETQ. Unmatched junction bases numbered 7, after V lost 2 bases and J lost 4 bases. CDR3 length: 15 residues. CDR3 in DNA: TGCGCCAGCAGCTTCAGGGGACAGGTGGGCACTGAAGCTTTCTTT. Its translation is CASSFRGQVGTEAFF.

The chain combines TRBV30 with TRBJ1-4; 9 positions match TRBD1. CDR3 length: 15 amino acids. The V and J ends lost 0 bases and 8 bases, in that order; junction bases with no gene match: 7. Germline V lookup: CDR1 GTSNPN, CDR2 SVGIG (reference sequence). The CDR3 here is CAWSVAGTGREKLFF. The CDR3 DNA follows: TGTGCCTGGAGTGTCGCAGGGACAGGGCGCGAAAAACTGTTTTTT. Full variable domain (missing parts from reference TRBV30 and TRBJ1-4): SQTIHQWPATLVQPVGSPLSLECTVEGTSNPNLYWYRQAAGRGLQLLFYSVGIGQISSEVPQNLSASRPQDRQFILSSKKLLLSDSGFYLCAWSVAGTGREKLFFGSGTQLSVL.

This rearrangement joins TRBV5-4 to TRBJ1-2; D might be TRBD1 (5 bases). V shed 0 bases and J shed 8 bases, with 17 bases lying between them. The germline CDR1 and CDR2 sequences are SGHNT and YYREEE (reference sequence). This CDR3 region has 15 residues. The CDR3 loop reads CASSLGQGVPGGYTF. CDR3 in DNA: TGTGCCAGCAGCTTGGGCCAGGGAGTCCCTGGCGGCTACACCTTC.

The gene calls are TRBV14 and TRBJ2-1, with 15 bases matching TRBD2. Trimming cost V 3 bases and J 2 bases; bases outside gene matches: 11. This CDR3 is built from 20 residues. Germline values: CDR1 SGHDN, CDR2 FVKESK. For the CDR3, the DNA is TGTGCCAGCAGCCATTCACCGGGACTAGCGGGAGGAACGGCCTACAATGAGCAGTTCTTC. Amino acid sequence: CASSHSPGLAGGTAYNEQFF.

The chain couples TRBV30 to TRBJ2-2, with D maybe TRBD1 (5 bases). The CDR3 sequence is 17 residues long. Germline loops: CDR1 GTSNPN, CDR2 SVGIG (reference sequence). Trimming stripped 3 bases from V and 0 bases from J, with 17 bases between. The CDR3 reads CAWRKGRINANTGELFF. The DNA of the CDR3 is TGTGCCTGGAGAAAGGGGCGGATTAACGCGAACACCGGGGAGCTGTTTTTT.